This TCR beta chain was found in a study of T cells in Graves' hyperthyroidism and ophthalmopathy. This clonotype was counted at least ten times. What it recognizes is unknown. CDR3 length: 14 amino acids. J lost 1 base, V lost 6 bases, and 7 bases had no gene match. The germline V gene has CDR1 SQVTM and CDR2 ANQGSEA. Findings of the study overall: Blood samples included most of the expanded thyroid clonotypes exceeding 0.001. Before onset, by a median of around 6.4 months, the model predicted ophthalmopathy.

RNA transcripts yielded amplified TCR beta CDR3 regions. Primed by the HTBI set, a first-round RT-PCR was run on the TCR CDR3. MiXCR, run by TCRdb on the multiplex PCR reads, gives a single entry per CDR3 protein. The sample lists fewer than 200,000 distinct CDR3 sequences, roughly 9.4% occurring once. Together with thyroid ultrasound, orbital computed tomography, serum thyroxine and TRAb, clinical symptoms were used for diagnoses. V and J are TRBV29-1 and TRBJ1-1, with TRBD1 identical over 8 bases. Sequences were obtained from blood. This clonotype was sampled from a woman aged 18-29 years with Graves' hyperthyroidism that later progressed to Graves' ophthalmopathy. This chain's CDR3 is CSVVQGGSNTEAFF. CDR3 nucleotide sequence: TGCAGCGTGGTACAGGGGGGGTCGAACACTGAAGCTTTCTTT.